A selection of T cell receptor beta chains follows, all from one sample in a study of Ad26.COV2.S vaccination and SARS-CoV-2 variants. The data were produced by immunoSEQ multiplex PCR, yet TCRdb's version contains in-frame clones alone and is incomplete. The table records about 380,000 clones, around 82% of them present only once. The sample in question was peripheral blood, obtained in a trial of Ad26.COV2.S vaccine versus placebo. These receptors originate from a person between 18 and 65 years old who received the Ad26.COV2.S COVID-19 vaccine or a placebo. CDR3s include the opening cysteine and the closing phenylalanine or tryptophan. Fields, in order: J gene, clone size, D gene, V gene, CDR3 protein, CDR3 DNA. A D gene is named only where the DNA matches it firmly. Size is omitted from some rows. Given values are once, few, many or a class for expanded clones.

TRBJ1-6 | - | - | TRBV6-2/TRBV6-3 | CASSYSTGPLHF | TGTGCCAGCAGTTACTCAACCGGACCCCTCCACTTT
TRBJ2-7 | - | - | TRBV14 | CASRPFSSYEQYF | TGTGCCAGCAGGCCGTTTAGCTCCTACGAGCAGTACTTC
TRBJ2-5 | - | - | TRBV7-2 | CASSLGGSAETQYF | TGTGCCAGCAGCTTAGGAGGGTCGGCGGAGACCCAGTACTTC
TRBJ2-7 | - | - | TRBV19 | CASSTVEGALYEQYF | TGTGCCAGTAGTACAGTGGAAGGGGCCCTCTACGAGCAGTACTTC
TRBJ2-7 | - | - | TRBV7-8 | CASSLALSPPEQYF | TGTGCCAGCAGCTTAGCGCTCTCCCCACCGGAGCAGTACTTC
TRBJ2-2 | few | - | TRBV19 | CASRDTGELFF | TGTGCCAGTCGGGACACCGGGGAGCTGTTTTTT
TRBJ2-5 | - | TRBD2 | TRBV7-9 | CASSLGLAEETQYF | TGTGCCAGCAGCTTAGGGCTAGCGGAAGAGACCCAGTACTTC
TRBJ2-2 | - | - | TRBV30 | CAWSEGLHTGELFF | TGTGCCTGGAGTGAGGGACTCCACACCGGGGAGCTGTTTTTT
TRBJ2-5 | - | TRBD2 | TRBV7-9 | CASIELAGERETQYF | TGTGCCAGCATAGAACTAGCGGGAGAACGAGAGACCCAGTACTTC
TRBJ1-5 | - | TRBD1 | TRBV19 | CASRTGTQPQHF | TGTGCCAGTAGGACAGGGACGCAGCCCCAGCATTTT
TRBJ2-1 | - | - | TRBV11-1 | CASSLELVGASKQFF | TGTGCCAGCAGCTTAGAACTAGTCGGGGCTAGCAAGCAGTTCTTC
TRBJ1-6 | - | TRBD1 | TRBV5-5 | CASSFIMGTGNSPLHF | TGTGCCAGCAGCTTTATAATGGGGACAGGGAATTCACCCCTCCACTTT
TRBJ2-7 | - | - | TRBV4-1 | CASSTATRDFVHEQYF | TGCGCCAGCAGCACGGCAACCCGAGACTTCGTGCACGAGCAGTACTTC
TRBJ1-4 | - | - | TRBV9 | CASSETGNNEKLFF | TGTGCCAGCAGCGAGACAGGCAATAATGAAAAACTGTTTTTT
TRBJ1-4 | - | - | TRBV6-5 | CASGLTGEKLFF | TGTGCCAGCGGGCTTACAGGAGAAAAACTGTTTTTT
TRBJ1-1 | - | TRBD1 | TRBV5-6 | CASSLRITGGRTEAFF | TGTGCCAGCAGCTTGCGAATTACAGGGGGAAGGACTGAAGCTTTCTTT
TRBJ1-3 | many | TRBD1 | TRBV6-6 | CATGTGSGSGNTIYF | TGTGCCACCGGGACAGGCTCGGGCTCTGGAAACACCATATATTTT
TRBJ1-5 | - | - | TRBV30 | CAWSRGRPAPQHF | TGTGCCTGGAGCAGGGGACGGCCAGCGCCCCAGCATTTT
TRBJ1-1 | - | - | TRBV28 | CASSLSTEAFF | TGTGCCAGCAGTTTATCCACTGAAGCTTTCTTT
TRBJ1-2 | - | - | TRBV6-7 | CASRSLDGLDYGYTF | TGTGCCAGCAGATCCTTAGATGGACTTGACTATGGCTACACCTTC
TRBJ1-2 | once | - | TRBV24-1 | CATSDLAENGRYTF | TGTGCCACCAGTGATTTAGCGGAAAATGGACGCTACACCTTC
TRBJ1-2 | few | - | TRBV5-4 | CASSWAGLNYGYTF | TGTGCCAGCAGCTGGGCGGGGCTGAACTATGGCTACACCTTC
TRBJ1-3 | - | - | TRBV3-1/TRBV3-2 | CASSQAWTAGNTIYF | TGTGCCAGCAGCCAAGCGTGGACAGCTGGAAACACCATATATTTT
TRBJ1-3 | - | - | TRBV27 | CASRSGGAGIGNTIYF | TGTGCCAGCAGATCCGGGGGCGCCGGTATAGGAAACACCATATATTTT
TRBJ1-5 | - | - | TRBV19 | CASSIGRRRPQPQHF | TGTGCCAGTAGTATTGGGCGGCGTCGACCTCAGCCCCAGCATTTT
TRBJ2-7 | - | - | TRBV19 | CASSITTLYEQYF | TGTGCCAGTAGTATTACTACACTCTACGAGCAGTACTTC
TRBJ2-2 | - | TRBD2 | TRBV7-6 | CASSLEVRTSGRVVNTGELFF | TGTGCCAGCAGCTTAGAGGTGCGGACTAGCGGGAGAGTAGTGAACACCGGGGAGCTGTTTTTT
TRBJ2-5 | - | - | TRBV7-9 | CASSDPMGTQYF | TGTGCCAGCAGCGACCCTATGGGGACCCAGTACTTC
TRBJ1-2 | - | - | TRBV18 | CASSPAKGRANYGYTF | TGTGCCAGCTCACCAGCGAAGGGCCGAGCTAACTATGGCTACACCTTC
TRBJ1-1 | - | - | TRBV10-3 | CAISGDGNTEAFF | TGTGCCATCAGTGGTGACGGGAACACTGAAGCTTTCTTT
TRBJ2-6 | - | - | TRBV5-4 | CASSKRTVVSGANVLTF | TGTGCCAGCAGCAAACGGACGGTTGTCTCTGGGGCCAACGTCCTGACTTTC
TRBJ1-2 | - | TRBD1 | TRBV5-6 | CASSLAGTGVFYGYTF | TGTGCCAGCAGCTTGGCCGGGACAGGGGTCTTCTATGGCTACACCTTC
TRBJ2-5 | - | TRBD1 | TRBV12-3/TRBV12-4 | CASSRTGLETQYF | TGTGCCAGCAGCCGGACAGGGTTAGAGACCCAGTACTTC